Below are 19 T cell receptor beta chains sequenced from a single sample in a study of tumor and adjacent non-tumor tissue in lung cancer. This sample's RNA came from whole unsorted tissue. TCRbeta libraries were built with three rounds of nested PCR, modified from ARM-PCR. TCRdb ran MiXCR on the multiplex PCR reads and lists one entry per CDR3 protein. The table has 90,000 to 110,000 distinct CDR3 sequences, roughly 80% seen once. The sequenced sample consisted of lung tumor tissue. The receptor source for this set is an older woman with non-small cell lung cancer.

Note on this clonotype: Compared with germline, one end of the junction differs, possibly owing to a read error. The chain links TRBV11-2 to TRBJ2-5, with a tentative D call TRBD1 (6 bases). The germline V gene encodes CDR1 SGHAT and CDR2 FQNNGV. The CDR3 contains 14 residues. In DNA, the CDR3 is TGTGCCAGTAGTCTACAGGGCGGTCAAGGGACCCAGTACTTC. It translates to CASSLQGGQGTQYF. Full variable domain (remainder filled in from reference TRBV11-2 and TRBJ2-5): EAGVAQSPRYKIIEKRQSVAFWCNPISGHATLYWYQQILGQGPKLLIQFQNNGVVDDSQLPKDRFSAERLKGVDSTLKIQPAKLEDSAVYLCASSLQGGQGTQYFGPGTRLLVL.

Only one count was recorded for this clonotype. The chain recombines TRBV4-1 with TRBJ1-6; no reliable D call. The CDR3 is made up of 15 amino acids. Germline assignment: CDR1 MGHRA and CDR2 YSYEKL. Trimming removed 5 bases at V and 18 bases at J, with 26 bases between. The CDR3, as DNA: TGCGCCAGCAGCATACCCTCGGCAGTTTATTCACGCCCCCACTTT. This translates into CASSIPSAVYSRPHF.

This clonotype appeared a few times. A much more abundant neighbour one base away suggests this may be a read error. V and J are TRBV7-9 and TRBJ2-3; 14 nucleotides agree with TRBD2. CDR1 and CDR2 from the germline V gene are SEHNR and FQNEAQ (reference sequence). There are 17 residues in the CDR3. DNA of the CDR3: TGTACCAGCAGCTCCCGACTAGCGGGGGGGCCTGAAGATACGCAGTATTTT. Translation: CTSSSRLAGGPEDTQYF. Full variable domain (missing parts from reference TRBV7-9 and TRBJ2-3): DTGVSQNPRHKITKRGQNVTFRCDPISEHNRLYWYRQTLGQGPEFLTYFQNEAQLEKSRLLSDRFSAERPKGSFSTLEIQRTEQGDSAMYLCTSSSRLAGGPEDTQYFGPGTRLTVL.

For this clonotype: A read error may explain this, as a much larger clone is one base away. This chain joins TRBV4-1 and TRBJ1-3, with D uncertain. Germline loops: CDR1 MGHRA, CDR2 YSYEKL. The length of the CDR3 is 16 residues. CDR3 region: CASGQEVRLSGNTIYF. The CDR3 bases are TGCGCCAGCGGCCAAGAAGTACGGCTCTCTGGAAACACCATATATTTT.

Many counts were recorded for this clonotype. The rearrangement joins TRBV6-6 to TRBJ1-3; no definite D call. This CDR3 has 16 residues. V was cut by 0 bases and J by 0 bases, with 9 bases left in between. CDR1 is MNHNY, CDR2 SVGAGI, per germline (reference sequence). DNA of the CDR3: TGTGCCAGCAGTTACTCGGGGATACCCTCTGGAAACACCATATATTTT. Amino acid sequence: CASSYSGIPSGNTIYF.

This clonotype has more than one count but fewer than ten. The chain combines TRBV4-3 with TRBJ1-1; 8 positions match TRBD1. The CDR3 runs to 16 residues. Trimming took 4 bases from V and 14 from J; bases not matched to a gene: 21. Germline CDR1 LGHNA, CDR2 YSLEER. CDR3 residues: CASSPRRTGYGIESFF. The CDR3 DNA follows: TGCGCCAGCAGCCCACGAAGGACAGGGTATGGCATTGAATCCTTCTTT.

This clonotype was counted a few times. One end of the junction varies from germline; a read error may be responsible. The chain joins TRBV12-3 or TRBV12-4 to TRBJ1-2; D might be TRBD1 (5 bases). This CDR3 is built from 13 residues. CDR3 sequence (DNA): TGTGCCAGCAGTTTATCCCAGGGATATGGCTACATCTTC. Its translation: CASSLSQGYGYIF.

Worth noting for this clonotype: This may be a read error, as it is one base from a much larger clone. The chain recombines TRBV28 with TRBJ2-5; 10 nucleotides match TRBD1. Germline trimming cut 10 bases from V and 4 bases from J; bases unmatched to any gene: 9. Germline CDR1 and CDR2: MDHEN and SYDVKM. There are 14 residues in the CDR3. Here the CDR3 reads CANTPGQGTETQYF. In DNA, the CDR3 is TGTGCCAACACCCCGGGACAGGGGACAGAGACCCAGTACTTC.

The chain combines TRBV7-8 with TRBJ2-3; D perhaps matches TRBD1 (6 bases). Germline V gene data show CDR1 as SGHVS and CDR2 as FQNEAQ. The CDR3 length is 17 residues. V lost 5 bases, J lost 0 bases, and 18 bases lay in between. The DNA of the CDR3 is TGTGCCAGCAGCCAGGGGCCAGGGACAACTAGCACAGATACGCAGTATTTT. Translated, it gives CASSQGPGTTSTDTQYF.

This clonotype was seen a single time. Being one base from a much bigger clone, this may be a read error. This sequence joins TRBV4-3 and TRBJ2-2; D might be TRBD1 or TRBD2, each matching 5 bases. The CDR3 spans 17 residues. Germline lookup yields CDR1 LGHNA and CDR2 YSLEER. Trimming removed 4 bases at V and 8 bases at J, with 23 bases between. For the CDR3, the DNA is TGCGCCAGCAGCCTAGATGGAAGCACGGGGCATCAAGGGGAGCTGTTTTTT. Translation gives CASSLDGSTGHQGELFF.

DNA of the CDR3: TGTGCCAGCAGTTTATGGACAGGGGCCCACAATGAGCAGTTCTTC. It encodes CASSLWTGAHNEQFF. This chain connects TRBV11-2 to TRBJ2-1, with TRBD1 identical over 9 bases. Trimming removed 6 bases from V and 5 bases from J; junction bases left unmatched: 8. Germline V gene sequence: CDR1 SGHAT, CDR2 FQNNGV. CDR3 length: 15 residues.

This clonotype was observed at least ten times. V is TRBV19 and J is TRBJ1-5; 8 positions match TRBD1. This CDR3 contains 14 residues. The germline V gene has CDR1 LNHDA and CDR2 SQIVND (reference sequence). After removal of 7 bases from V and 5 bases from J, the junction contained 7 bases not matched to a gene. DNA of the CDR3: TGTGCCAGTACAAACAGGGGGAGTGATCAGCCCCAGCATTTT. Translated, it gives CASTNRGSDQPQHF.

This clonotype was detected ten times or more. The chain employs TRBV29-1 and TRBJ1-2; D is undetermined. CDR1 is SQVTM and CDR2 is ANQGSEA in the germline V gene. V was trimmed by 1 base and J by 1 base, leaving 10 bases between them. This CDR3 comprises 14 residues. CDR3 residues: CSVEGTEDNYGYTF. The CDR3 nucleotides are TGCAGCGTTGAAGGGACGGAGGATAACTATGGCTACACCTTC.

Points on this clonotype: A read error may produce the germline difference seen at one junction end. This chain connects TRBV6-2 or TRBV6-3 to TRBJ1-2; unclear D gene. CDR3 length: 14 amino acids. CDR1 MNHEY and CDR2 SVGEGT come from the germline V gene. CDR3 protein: CASSYQEGGYDYTF. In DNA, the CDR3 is TGTGCCAGCAGCTACCAGGAGGGCGGCTATGACTACACCTTC.

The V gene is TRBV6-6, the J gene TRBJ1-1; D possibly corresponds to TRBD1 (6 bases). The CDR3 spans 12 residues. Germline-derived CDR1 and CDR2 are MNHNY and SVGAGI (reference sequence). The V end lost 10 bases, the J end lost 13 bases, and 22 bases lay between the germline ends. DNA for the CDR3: TGTGCCATCCAAACGTCGGTAGGGGGGGTTTTCTTT. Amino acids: CAIQTSVGGVFF.

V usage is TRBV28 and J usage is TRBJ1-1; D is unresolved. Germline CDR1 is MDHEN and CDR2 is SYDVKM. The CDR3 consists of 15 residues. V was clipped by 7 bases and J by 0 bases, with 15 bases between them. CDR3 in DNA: TGTGCCAGCACCGCGCCCAGCATAGTGAACACTGAAGCTTTCTTT. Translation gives CASTAPSIVNTEAFF.

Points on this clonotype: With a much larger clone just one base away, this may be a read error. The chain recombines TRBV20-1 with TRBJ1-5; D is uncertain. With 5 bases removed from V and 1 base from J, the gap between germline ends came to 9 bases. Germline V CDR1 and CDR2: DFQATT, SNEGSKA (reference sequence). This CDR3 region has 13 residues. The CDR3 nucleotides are TGCAGTGCTGCACCTATCAGCAATCAGCCCCAGCATTTT. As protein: CSAAPISNQPQHF.

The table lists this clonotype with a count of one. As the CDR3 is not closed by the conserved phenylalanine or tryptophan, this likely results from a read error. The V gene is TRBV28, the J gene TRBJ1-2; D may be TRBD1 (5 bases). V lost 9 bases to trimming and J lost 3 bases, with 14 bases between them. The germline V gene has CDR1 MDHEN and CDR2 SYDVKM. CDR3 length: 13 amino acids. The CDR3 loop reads CARSTDRYYGYTL. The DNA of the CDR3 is TGTGCCAGGAGTACCGACAGATACTATGGCTACACCTTA.

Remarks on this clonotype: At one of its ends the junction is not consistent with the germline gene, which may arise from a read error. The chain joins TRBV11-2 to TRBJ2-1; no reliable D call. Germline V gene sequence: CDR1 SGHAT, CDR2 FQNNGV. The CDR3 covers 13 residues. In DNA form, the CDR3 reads TGTGCTAGCAGCGCTGTATGTGACACTGAGCAGTTCTTC. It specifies CASSAVCDTEQFF.